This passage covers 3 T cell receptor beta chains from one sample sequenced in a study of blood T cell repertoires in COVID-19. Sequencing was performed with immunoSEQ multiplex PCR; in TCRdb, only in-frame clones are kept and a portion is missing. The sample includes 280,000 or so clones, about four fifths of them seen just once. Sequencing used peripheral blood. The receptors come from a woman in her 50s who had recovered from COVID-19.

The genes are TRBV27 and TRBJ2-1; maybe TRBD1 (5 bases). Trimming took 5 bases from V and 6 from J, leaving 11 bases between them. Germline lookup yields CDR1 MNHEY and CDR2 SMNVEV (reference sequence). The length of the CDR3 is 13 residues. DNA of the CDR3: TGTGCCAGCAGTATCCTCCAGGGCAATGAGCAGTTCTTC. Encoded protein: CASSILQGNEQFF.

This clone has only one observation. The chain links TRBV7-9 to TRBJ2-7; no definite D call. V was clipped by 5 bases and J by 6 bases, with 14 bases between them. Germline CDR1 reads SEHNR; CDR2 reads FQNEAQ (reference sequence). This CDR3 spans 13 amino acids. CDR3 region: CASSPTNPFEQYF. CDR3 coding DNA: TGTGCCAGCAGCCCGACAAACCCGTTCGAGCAGTACTTC.

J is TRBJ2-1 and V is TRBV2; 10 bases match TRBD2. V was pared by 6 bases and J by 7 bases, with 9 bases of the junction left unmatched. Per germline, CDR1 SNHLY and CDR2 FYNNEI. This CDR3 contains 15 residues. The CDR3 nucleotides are TGTGCCAGCAGGCTAGCGGGAGCTCCGCAAAATGAGCAGTTCTTC. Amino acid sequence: CASRLAGAPQNEQFF.